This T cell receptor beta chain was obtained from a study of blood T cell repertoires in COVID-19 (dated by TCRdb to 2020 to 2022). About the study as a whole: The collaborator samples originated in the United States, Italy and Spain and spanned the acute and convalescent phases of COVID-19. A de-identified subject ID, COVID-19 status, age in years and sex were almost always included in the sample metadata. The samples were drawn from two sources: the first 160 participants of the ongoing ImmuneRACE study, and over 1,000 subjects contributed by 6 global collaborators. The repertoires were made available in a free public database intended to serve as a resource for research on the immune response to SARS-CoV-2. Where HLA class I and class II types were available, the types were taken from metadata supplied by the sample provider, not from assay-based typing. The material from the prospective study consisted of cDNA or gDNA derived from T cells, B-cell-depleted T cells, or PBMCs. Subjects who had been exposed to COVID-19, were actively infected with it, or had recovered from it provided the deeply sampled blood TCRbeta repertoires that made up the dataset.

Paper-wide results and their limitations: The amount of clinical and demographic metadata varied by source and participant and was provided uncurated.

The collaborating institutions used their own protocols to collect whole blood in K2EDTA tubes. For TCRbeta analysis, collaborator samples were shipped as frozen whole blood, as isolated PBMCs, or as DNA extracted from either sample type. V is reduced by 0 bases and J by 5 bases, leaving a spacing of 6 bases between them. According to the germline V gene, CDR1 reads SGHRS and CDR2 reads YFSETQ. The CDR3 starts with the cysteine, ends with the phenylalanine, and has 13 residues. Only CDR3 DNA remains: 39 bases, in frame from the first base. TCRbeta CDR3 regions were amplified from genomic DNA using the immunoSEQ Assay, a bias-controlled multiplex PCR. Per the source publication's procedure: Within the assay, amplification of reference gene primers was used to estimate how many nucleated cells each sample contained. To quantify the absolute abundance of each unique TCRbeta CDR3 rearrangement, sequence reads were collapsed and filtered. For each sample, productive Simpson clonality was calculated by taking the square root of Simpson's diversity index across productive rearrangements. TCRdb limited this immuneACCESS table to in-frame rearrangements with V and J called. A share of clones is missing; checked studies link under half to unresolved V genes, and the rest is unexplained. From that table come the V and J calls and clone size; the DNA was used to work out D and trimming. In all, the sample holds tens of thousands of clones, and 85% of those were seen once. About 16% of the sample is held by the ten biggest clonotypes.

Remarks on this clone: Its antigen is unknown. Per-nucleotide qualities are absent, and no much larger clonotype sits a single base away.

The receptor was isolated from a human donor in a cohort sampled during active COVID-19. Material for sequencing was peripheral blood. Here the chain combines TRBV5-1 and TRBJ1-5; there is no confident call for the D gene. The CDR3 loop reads CASSLAVDQPQHF. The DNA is TGCGCCAGCAGCTTGGCCGTTGATCAGCCCCAGCATTTT.